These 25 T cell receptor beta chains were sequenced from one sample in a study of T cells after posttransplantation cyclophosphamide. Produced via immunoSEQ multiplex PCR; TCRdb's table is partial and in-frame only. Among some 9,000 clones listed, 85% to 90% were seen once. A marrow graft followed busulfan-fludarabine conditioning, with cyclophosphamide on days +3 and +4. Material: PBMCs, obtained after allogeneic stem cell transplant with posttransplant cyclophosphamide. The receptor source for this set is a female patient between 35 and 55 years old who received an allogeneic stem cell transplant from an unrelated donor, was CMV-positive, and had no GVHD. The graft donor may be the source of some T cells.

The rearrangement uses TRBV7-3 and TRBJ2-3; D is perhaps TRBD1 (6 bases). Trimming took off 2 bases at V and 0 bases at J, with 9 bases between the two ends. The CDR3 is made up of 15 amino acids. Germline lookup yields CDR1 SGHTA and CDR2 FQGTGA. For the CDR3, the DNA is TGTGCCAGCAGCTTATCAGGGGATAGCACAGATACGCAGTATTTT. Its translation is CASSLSGDSTDTQYF.

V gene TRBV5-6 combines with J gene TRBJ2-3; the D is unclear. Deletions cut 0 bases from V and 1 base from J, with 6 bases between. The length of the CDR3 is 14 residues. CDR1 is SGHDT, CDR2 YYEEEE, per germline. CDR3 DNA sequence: TGTGCCAGCAGCTTGGGGGCACGCACAGATACGCAGTATTTT. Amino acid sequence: CASSLGARTDTQYF.

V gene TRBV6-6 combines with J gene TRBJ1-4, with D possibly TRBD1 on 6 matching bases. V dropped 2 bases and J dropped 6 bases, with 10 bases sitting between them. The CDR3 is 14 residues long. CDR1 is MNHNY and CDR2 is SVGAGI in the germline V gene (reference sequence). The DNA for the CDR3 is TGTGCCAGCAGTTACGGGGGGGCGTATGAAAAACTGTTTTTT. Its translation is CASSYGGAYEKLFF.

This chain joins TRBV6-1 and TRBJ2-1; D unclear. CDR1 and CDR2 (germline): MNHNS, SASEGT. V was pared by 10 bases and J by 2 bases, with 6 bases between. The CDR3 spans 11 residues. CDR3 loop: CANGAYNEQFF. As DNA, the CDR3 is TGTGCCAACGGTGCCTACAATGAGCAGTTCTTC.

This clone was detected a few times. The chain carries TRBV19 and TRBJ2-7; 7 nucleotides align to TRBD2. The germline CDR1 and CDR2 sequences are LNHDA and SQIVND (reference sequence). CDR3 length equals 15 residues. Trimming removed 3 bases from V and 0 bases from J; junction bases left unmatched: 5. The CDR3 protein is CASSIQGGASYEQYF. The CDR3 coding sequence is TGTGCCAGTAGTATCCAGGGAGGGGCCTCCTACGAGCAGTACTTC.

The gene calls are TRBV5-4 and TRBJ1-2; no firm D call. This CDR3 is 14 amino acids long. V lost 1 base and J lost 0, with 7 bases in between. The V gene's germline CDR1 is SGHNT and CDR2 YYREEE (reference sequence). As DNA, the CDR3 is TGTGCCAGCAGCTTGCAGGATTCTAACTATGGCTACACCTTC. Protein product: CASSLQDSNYGYTF.

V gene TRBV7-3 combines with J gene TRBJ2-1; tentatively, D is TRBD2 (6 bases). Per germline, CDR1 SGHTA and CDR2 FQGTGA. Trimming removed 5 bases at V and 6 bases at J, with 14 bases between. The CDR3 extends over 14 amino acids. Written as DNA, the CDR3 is TGTGCCAGCAGCCTCTCTGGGCGGGGCAATGAGCAGTTCTTC. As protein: CASSLSGRGNEQFF.

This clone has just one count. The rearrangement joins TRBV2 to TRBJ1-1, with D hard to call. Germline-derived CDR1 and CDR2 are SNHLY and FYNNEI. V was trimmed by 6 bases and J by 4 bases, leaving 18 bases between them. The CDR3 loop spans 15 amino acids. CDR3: CASRLSVGGSTEAFF. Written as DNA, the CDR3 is TGTGCCAGCAGGCTGAGCGTTGGTGGGTCCACTGAAGCTTTCTTT.

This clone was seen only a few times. The CDR3 loop is CASSLPAGGQETQYF. CDR3 coding DNA: TGTGCCAGCAGCTTACCAGCGGGGGGACAAGAGACCCAGTACTTC. The chain uses TRBV7-2 and TRBJ2-5, with 9 nucleotides matching TRBD2. The CDR3 length is 15 residues. V shed 2 bases and J 2 bases; nucleotides not matched to a gene: 3. The germline V gene encodes CDR1 SGHTA and CDR2 FQGNSA.

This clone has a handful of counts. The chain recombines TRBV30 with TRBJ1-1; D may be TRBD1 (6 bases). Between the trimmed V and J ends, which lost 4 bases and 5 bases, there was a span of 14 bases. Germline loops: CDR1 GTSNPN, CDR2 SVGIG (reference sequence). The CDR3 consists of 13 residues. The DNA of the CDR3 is TGTGCCTGGAAAGTGGGGGCCCGGACTGAAGCTTTCTTT. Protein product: CAWKVGARTEAFF. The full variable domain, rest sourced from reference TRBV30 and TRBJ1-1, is SQTIHQWPATLVQPVGSPLSLECTVEGTSNPNLYWYRQAAGRGLQLLFYSVGIGQISSEVPQNLSASRPQDRQFILSSKKLLLSDSGFYLCAWKVGARTEAFFGQGTRLTVV.

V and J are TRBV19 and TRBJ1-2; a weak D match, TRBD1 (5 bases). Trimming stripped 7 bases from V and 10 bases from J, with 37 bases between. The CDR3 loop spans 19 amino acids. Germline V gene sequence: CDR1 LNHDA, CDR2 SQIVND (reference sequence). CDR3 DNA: TGTGCCAGTATCCCTGGCCGTAAGGGGAAGAACTATGGCTTGCATTACTACACCTTC. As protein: CASIPGRKGKNYGLHYYTF. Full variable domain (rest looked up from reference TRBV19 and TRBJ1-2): DGGITQSPKYLFRKEGQNVTLSCEQNLNHDAMYWYRQDPGQGLRLIYYSQIVNDFQKGDIAEGYSVSREKKESFPLTVTSAQKNPTAFYLCASIPGRKGKNYGLHYYTFGSGTRLTVV.

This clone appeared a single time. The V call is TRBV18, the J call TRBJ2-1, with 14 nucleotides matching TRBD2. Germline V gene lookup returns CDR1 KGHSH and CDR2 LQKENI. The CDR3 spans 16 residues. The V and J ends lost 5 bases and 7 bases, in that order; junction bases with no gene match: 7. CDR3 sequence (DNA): TGTGCCAGCTCAGCCGGACTAGCGGGGGGTATAAATGAGCAGTTCTTC. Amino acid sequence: CASSAGLAGGINEQFF.

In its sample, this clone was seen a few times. In nucleotides, the CDR3 is TGTGCCAGCAGCTTGGACTTAGACAGTGAAGCTTTCTTT. It is translated as CASSLDLDSEAFF. This chain connects TRBV5-4 to TRBJ1-1; a weak D match, TRBD1 (5 bases). The CDR3 loop spans 13 amino acids. Looked up from germline, CDR1 is SGHNT and CDR2 is YYREEE (reference sequence). V was cut by 0 bases and J by 7 bases, with 10 bases left in between.

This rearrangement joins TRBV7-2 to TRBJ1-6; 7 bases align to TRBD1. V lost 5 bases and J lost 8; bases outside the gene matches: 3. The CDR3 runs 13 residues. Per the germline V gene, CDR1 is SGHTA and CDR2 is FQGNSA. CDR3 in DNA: TGTGCCAGCAGCCCAGACAGGGATTCACCCCTCCACTTT. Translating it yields CASSPDRDSPLHF.

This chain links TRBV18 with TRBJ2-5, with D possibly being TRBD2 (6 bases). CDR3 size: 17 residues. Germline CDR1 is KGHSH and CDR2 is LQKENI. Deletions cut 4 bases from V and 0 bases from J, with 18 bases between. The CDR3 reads CASSRRVPRSDQETQYF. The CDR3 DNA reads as TGTGCCAGCTCACGGAGGGTGCCCCGCTCAGACCAAGAGACCCAGTACTTC.

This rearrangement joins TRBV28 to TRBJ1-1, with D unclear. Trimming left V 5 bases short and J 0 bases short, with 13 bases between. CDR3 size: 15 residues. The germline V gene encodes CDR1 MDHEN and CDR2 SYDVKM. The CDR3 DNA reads TGTGCCAGCAGTCCGCTCGGGGTCATGAACACTGAAGCTTTCTTT. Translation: CASSPLGVMNTEAFF.

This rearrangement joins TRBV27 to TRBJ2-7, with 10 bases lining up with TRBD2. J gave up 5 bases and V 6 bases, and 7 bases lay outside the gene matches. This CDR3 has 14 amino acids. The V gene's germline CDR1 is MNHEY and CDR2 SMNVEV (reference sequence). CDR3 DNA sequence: TGTGCCAGCAGAAGCGGGGGGGGTGGGCACGAGCAGTACTTC. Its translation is CASRSGGGGHEQYF.

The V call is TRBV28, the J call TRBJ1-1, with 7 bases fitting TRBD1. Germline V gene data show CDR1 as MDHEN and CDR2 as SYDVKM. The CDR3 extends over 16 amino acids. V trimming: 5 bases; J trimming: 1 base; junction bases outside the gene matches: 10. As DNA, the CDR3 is TGTGCCAGCAGTGGGACTCCGACAGGGACGAACACTGAAGCTTTCTTT. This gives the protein CASSGTPTGTNTEAFF.

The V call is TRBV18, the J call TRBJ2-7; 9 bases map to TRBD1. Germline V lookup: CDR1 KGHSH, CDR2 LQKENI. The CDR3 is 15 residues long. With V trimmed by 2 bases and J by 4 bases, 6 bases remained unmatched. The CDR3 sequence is CASSPWGQGFYEQYF. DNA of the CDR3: TGTGCCAGCTCACCATGGGGACAGGGATTTTACGAGCAGTACTTC.

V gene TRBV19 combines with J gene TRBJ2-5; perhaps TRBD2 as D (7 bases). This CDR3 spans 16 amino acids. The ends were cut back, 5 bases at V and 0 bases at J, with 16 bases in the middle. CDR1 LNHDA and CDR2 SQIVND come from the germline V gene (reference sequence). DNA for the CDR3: TGTGCCAGTAGTGCCGGGGGGCAGCTGTACCAAGAGACCCAGTACTTC. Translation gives CASSAGGQLYQETQYF. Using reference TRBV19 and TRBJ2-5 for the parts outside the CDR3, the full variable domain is DGGITQSPKYLFRKEGQNVTLSCEQNLNHDAMYWYRQDPGQGLRLIYYSQIVNDFQKGDIAEGYSVSREKKESFPLTVTSAQKNPTAFYLCASSAGGQLYQETQYFGPGTRLLVL.

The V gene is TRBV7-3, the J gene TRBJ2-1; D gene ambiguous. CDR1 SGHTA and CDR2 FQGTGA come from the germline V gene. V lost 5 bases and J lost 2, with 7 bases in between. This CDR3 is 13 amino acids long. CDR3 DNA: TGTGCCAGCAGCCGTCTCGCCTACAATGAGCAGTTCTTC. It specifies CASSRLAYNEQFF.

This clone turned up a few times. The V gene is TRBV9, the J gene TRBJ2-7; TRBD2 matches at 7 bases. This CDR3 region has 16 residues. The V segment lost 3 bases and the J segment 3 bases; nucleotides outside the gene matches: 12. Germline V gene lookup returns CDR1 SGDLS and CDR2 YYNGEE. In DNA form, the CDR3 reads TGTGCCAGCAGCGCTTCGGTGGGGGGGAATCACTACGAGCAGTACTTC. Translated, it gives CASSASVGGNHYEQYF.

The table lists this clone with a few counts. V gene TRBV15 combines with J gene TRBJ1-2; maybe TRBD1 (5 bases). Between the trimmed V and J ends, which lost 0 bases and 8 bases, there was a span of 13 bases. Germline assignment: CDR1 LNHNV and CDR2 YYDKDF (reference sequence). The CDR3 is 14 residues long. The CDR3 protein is CATSRDRGMGGYTF. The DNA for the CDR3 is TGTGCCACCAGCAGAGATCGGGGGATGGGGGGCTACACCTTC.

Here the CDR3 DNA reads TGTGCCAGCAGCCATACAGGGAAGGAAAACATTCAGTACTTC. It encodes CASSHTGKENIQYF. The chain has TRBV6-6 and TRBJ2-4, with a possible D match to TRBD1 (6 bases). This CDR3 has 14 residues. Trimming pared 6 bases from V and 5 bases from J, leaving 14 bases between. Germline V gene lookup returns CDR1 MNHNY and CDR2 SVGAGI (reference sequence).

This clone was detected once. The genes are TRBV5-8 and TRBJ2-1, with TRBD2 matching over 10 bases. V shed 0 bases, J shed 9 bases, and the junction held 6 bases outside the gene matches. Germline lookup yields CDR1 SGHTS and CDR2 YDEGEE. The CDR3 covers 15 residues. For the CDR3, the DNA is TGTGCCAGCAGCTTGGAGGCAGCGGGGGGGCTTGAGCAGTTCTTC. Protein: CASSLEAAGGLEQFF.